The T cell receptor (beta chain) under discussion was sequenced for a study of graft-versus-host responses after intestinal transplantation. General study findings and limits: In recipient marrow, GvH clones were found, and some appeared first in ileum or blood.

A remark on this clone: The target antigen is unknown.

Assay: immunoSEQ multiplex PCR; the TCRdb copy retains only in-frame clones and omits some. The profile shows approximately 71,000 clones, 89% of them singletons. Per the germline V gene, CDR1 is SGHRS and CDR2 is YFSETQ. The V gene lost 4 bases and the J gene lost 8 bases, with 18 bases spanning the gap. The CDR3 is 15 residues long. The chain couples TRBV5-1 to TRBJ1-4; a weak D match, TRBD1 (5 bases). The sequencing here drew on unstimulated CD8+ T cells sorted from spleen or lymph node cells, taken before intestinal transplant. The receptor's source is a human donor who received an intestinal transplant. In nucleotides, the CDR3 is TGCGCCAGCAGCCCGCGGGGGGGTTCGGGCGAAAAACTGTTTTTT. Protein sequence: CASSPRGGSGEKLFF.